The T cell receptor (beta chain) described here comes from a study of blood T cell repertoires in COVID-19. Across the whole study: COVID-19 samples, acute and convalescent, were from the United States, Italy and Spain.

CDR1 is SGHAT, CDR2 FQNNGV, per germline. The CDR3 contains 14 residues. The ends were cut back, 1 base at V and 10 bases at J, with 16 bases in the middle. In the original processing: Amplifying reference gene primers gave estimates of nucleated cell counts. The method was immunoSEQ multiplex PCR; TCRdb's version includes in-frame clones alone and lacks a portion of them. V, J and clone size are taken as reported in that table, and D and trimming were inferred from the DNA itself. The table lists roughly 200,000 clones, about 84% of them singletons. Cohorts were determined from participant-reported clinical history.

The material sequenced was PBMCs or T cells enriched from blood (not recorded which). This chain joins TRBV11-2 and TRBJ1-2; D is perhaps TRBD1 (6 bases). The TCR originated in a man between 40 and 49 years old with acute COVID-19. CDR3 region: CASSLGGSLGAYTF. The CDR3 nucleotides read TGTGCCAGCAGCTTAGGAGGTTCTTTGGGGGCCTACACCTTC.